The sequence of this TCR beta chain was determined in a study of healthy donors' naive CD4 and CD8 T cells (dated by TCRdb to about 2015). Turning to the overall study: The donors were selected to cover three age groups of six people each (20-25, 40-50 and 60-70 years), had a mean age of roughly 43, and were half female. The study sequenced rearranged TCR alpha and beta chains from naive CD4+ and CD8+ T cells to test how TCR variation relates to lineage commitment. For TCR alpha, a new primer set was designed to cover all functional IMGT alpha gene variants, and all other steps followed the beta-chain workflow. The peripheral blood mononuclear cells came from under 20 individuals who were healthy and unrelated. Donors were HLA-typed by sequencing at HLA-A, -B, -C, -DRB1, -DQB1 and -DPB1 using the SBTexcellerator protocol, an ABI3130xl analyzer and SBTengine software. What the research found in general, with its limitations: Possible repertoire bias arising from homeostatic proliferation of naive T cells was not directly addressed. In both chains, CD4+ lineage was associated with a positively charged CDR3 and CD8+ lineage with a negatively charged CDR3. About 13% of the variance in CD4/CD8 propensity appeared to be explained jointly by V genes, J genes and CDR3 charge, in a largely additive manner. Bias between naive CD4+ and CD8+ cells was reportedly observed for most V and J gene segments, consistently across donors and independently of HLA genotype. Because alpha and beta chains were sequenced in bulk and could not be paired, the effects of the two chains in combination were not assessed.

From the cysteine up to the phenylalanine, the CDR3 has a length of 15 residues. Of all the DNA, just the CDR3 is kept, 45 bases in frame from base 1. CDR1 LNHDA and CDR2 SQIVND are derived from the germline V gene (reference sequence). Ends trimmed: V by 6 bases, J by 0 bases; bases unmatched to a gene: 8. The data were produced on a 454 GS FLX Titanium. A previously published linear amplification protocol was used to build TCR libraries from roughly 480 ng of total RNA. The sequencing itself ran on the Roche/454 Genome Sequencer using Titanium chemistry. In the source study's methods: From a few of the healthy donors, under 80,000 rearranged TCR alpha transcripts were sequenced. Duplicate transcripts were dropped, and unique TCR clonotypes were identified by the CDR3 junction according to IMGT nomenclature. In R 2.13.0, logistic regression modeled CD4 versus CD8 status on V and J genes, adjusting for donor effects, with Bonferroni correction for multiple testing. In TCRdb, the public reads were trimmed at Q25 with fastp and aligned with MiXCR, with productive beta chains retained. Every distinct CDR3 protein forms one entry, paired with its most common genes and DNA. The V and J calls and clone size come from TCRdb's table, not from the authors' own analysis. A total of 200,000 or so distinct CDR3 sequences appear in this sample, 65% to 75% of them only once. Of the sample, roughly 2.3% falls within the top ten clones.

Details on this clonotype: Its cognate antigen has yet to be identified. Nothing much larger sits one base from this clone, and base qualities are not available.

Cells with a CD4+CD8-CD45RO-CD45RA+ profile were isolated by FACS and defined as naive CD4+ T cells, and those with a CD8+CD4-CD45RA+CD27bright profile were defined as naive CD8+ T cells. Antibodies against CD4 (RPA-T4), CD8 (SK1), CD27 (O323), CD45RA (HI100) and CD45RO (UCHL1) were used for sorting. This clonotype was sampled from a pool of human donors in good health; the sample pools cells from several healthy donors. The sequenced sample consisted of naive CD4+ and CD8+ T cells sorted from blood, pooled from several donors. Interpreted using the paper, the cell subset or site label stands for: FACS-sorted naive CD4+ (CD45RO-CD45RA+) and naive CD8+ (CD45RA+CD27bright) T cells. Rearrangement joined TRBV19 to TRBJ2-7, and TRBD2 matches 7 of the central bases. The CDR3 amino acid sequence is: CASSKTSAHSYEQYF. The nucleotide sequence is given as TGTGCCAGTAGCAAAACTAGCGCACACTCCTACGAGCAGTACTTC.